These T cell receptor beta chains were read from a single sample in a study of blood T cell repertoires in COVID-19. The data were produced by immunoSEQ multiplex PCR, yet TCRdb's version contains in-frame clones alone and is incomplete. This sample carries about 230,000 clones, 81% of them seen once, and the ten largest clones take around 7.5%. Sequenced material: peripheral blood. Receptor source: a woman at least 80 years old with COVID-19, enrolled during active disease. CDR3s include the opening cysteine and the closing phenylalanine or tryptophan. The order of the fields is J gene, V gene, D gene, clone size, CDR3 protein, CDR3 DNA. A D gene is named only where the DNA matches it firmly. Size tells how often a clone was seen (once, few, many) or the class of an expanded clone, and some rows leave it out.

TRBJ1-1	TRBV7-8	-	-	CASSFRGGRENTEAFF	TGTGCCAGCAGCTTTAGGGGTGGCAGGGAAAACACTGAAGCTTTCTTT
TRBJ2-7	TRBV6-5	TRBD2	-	CASTREGHPYEQYF	TGTGCCAGCACCCGGGAGGGGCATCCCTACGAGCAGTACTTC
TRBJ2-7	TRBV6-6	-	-	CASCRGSGQRLNYEQYF	TGTGCCAGCTGTCGGGGGTCCGGACAGAGGCTAAATTACGAGCAGTACTTC
TRBJ2-2	TRBV4-1	TRBD1	few	CASSRLTGANTGELFF	TGCGCCAGCAGCCGCCTGACAGGGGCGAACACCGGGGAGCTGTTTTTT
TRBJ2-1	TRBV11-2	TRBD1	-	CASSSEGQLPYNEQFF	TGTGCCAGCAGCTCAGAGGGACAGCTCCCCTACAATGAGCAGTTCTTC
TRBJ1-1	TRBV6-4	-	-	CASSDSLLPGGVCTEAFF	TGTGCCAGCAGTGACTCTCTCTTGCCAGGCGGGGTTTGCACTGAAGCTTTCTTT
TRBJ2-1	TRBV2	-	-	CASTRTVRRDFRGNNEQFF	TGTGCCAGCACCCGGACAGTTCGGCGCGACTTTAGGGGAAACAATGAGCAGTTCTTC
TRBJ2-6	TRBV7-2	TRBD1	-	CASSLASGQGNSGANVLTF	TGTGCCAGCAGCTTAGCGTCGGGACAGGGGAACTCTGGGGCCAACGTCCTGACTTTC
TRBJ2-5	TRBV19	TRBD2	-	CASSPGLAFGETQYF	TGTGCCAGTAGCCCGGGACTAGCCTTCGGTGAGACCCAGTACTTC
TRBJ2-3	TRBV7-6	-	-	CASSPGMGGGTDTQYF	TGTGCCAGCAGCCCGGGCATGGGGGGAGGCACAGATACGCAGTATTTT
TRBJ1-1	TRBV5-1	-	-	CASSFGGAGTEAFF	TGCGCCAGCAGCTTTGGGGGCGCGGGCACTGAAGCTTTCTTT
TRBJ1-4	TRBV5-1	TRBD1	once	CASSQGTGGNNEKLFF	TGCGCCAGCAGCCAAGGGACAGGCGGTAATAATGAAAAACTGTTTTTT
TRBJ2-3	TRBV9	TRBD2	-	CASSVGPSGGAPDTQYF	TGTGCCAGCAGCGTAGGACCCAGCGGGGGGGCCCCAGATACGCAGTATTTT
TRBJ2-7	TRBV5-6	-	-	CASSLGLGRGLGSYEQYF	TGTGCCAGCAGCTTGGGGCTCGGTAGGGGCCTCGGGTCCTACGAGCAGTACTTC
TRBJ1-4	TRBV20-1	-	few	CSASRVATNEKLFF	TGCAGTGCTAGTCGTGTTGCAACTAATGAAAAACTGTTTTTT
TRBJ2-4	TRBV3-1/TRBV3-2	TRBD2	-	CASSQGLAGVPQYF	TGTGCCAGCAGCCAGGGACTAGCGGGGGTACCTCAGTACTTC
TRBJ2-3	TRBV30	TRBD2	-	CAWTSGRGTDTQYF	TGTGCCTGGACTAGCGGGAGGGGCACAGATACGCAGTATTTT
TRBJ1-2	TRBV25-1	-	-	CASSGTGRHYGYTF	TGTGCCAGCAGTGGCACAGGGCGACACTATGGCTACACCTTC
TRBJ1-3	TRBV6-5	-	-	CASRPGWQGNTIYF	TGTGCCAGCAGACCGGGGTGGCAGGGAAACACCATATATTTT
TRBJ1-1	TRBV6-1	-	-	CASSEGPGSAFF	TGTGCCAGCAGTGAGGGCCCGGGGAGTGCTTTCTTT
TRBJ2-2	TRBV19	-	-	CATQKSGLYGELFF	TGTGCCACGCAGAAGAGCGGTCTTTACGGGGAGCTGTTTTTT
TRBJ2-6	TRBV19	-	once	CASSDRPTGANVLTF	TGTGCCAGCAGTGACAGGCCAACTGGGGCCAACGTCCTGACTTTC
TRBJ2-7	TRBV5-1	-	-	CASSLSAGGYEQYF	TGCGCCAGCAGCTTGAGTGCAGGGGGGTACGAGCAGTACTTC
TRBJ2-7	TRBV2	TRBD2	-	CASSQSVGLLEQYF	TGTGCCAGCAGCCAAAGCGTGGGACTACTAGAGCAGTACTTC
TRBJ1-5	TRBV15	TRBD1	-	CATSRDPFTGDNQPQHF	TGTGCCACCAGCAGAGATCCTTTTACAGGGGACAATCAGCCCCAGCATTTT
TRBJ1-2	TRBV7-3	-	-	CASSSGQYGYTF	TGTGCCAGCAGCTCCGGACAGTATGGCTACACCTTC
TRBJ1-2	TRBV19	-	-	CASSIEQGGRRGYTF	TGTGCCAGTAGTATAGAACAAGGGGGACGCAGGGGCTACACCTTC
TRBJ2-2	TRBV14	TRBD1	-	CASSPSGTALTGELFF	TGTGCCAGCAGCCCCTCCGGGACAGCTTTAACCGGGGAGCTGTTTTTT
TRBJ1-1	TRBV28	TRBD1	-	CASSLGRQGGAEAFF	TGTGCCAGCAGTCTAGGCCGACAGGGGGGAGCTGAAGCTTTCTTT
TRBJ1-5	TRBV5-1	TRBD1	few	CASSLGQVSNQPQHF	TGCGCCAGCAGCTTAGGACAGGTTAGCAATCAGCCCCAGCATTTT
TRBJ2-7	TRBV4-1	-	-	CASSSLFRTYEQYF	TGCGCCAGCAGCTCCCTCTTCCGGACATACGAGCAGTACTTC
TRBJ2-3	TRBV28	-	-	CASSKPFSDTQYF	TGTGCCAGCAGTAAGCCCTTTTCAGATACGCAGTATTTT
TRBJ1-1	TRBV9	-	-	CASSVATGGGAFF	TGTGCCAGCAGCGTAGCTACGGGGGGAGGGGCTTTCTTT
TRBJ2-5	TRBV6-2/TRBV6-3	TRBD2	many	CASSYGGLATFQDF	TGTGCCAGCAGTTACGGCGGACTAGCAACCTTTCAGGACTTC
TRBJ1-2	TRBV19	-	-	CASSIDSRGLGYTF	TGTGCCAGTAGTATAGATTCGCGGGGGCTGGGCTACACCTTC
TRBJ2-7	TRBV14	TRBD1	-	CASSQNRGRVEQYF	TGTGCCAGCAGCCAAAACAGGGGGCGCGTCGAGCAGTACTTC
TRBJ1-2	TRBV7-2	TRBD1	-	CASSFDETGNGYTF	TGTGCCAGCAGCTTCGACGAGACAGGGAATGGCTACACCTTC
TRBJ2-5	TRBV6-6	TRBD1	-	CASSYSQGAQYF	TGTGCCAGCAGTTACTCGCAGGGGGCCCAGTACTTC
TRBJ1-2	TRBV19	TRBD1	-	CASRPIRDSYGYTF	TGTGCCAGTAGGCCCATCCGGGACAGCTATGGCTACACCTTC
TRBJ2-7	TRBV2	TRBD1	-	CASHIGGRAEQYF	TGTGCCAGCCACATAGGGGGCCGGGCCGAGCAGTACTTC
TRBJ1-5	TRBV2	-	-	CASSSYSRDQPQHF	TGTGCCAGCAGTTCCTACAGCCGAGATCAGCCCCAGCATTTT
TRBJ1-2	TRBV2	-	-	CASSFTPADGYTF	TGTGCCAGCAGTTTCACCCCGGCGGATGGCTACACCTTC
TRBJ2-3	TRBV5-1	TRBD1	-	CASSSGQGGDTQYF	TGCGCCAGCAGCTCGGGACAGGGTGGAGATACGCAGTATTTT
TRBJ2-3	TRBV30	-	-	CAWSGALRDTQYF	TGTGCCTGGAGCGGCGCCCTGAGGGATACGCAGTATTTT
TRBJ2-3	TRBV7-9	-	-	CASSTRGAEDTQYF	TGTGCCAGCAGCACCCGGGGGGCCGAAGATACGCAGTATTTT
TRBJ2-2	TRBV5-1	TRBD1	-	CASSYTGGVSGELFF	TGCGCCAGCAGCTACACAGGGGGAGTTAGCGGGGAGCTGTTTTTT
TRBJ2-3	TRBV5-6	-	-	CASSLWRGSTDTQYF	TGTGCCAGCAGCTTGTGGCGGGGAAGCACAGATACGCAGTATTTT
TRBJ2-2	TRBV7-7	-	-	CASSFRGPNTGELFF	TGTGCTAGCAGCTTTCGTGGGCCAAACACCGGGGAGCTGTTTTTT
TRBJ2-1	TRBV19	TRBD2	-	CASSIRAGGENYNEQFF	TGTGCCAGTAGTATTCGAGCGGGGGGCGAAAACTACAATGAGCAGTTCTTC
TRBJ1-5	TRBV10-3	-	-	CAISGTGSDQPQHF	TGTGCCATCAGTGGTACAGGGTCAGACCAGCCCCAGCATTTT
TRBJ1-4	TRBV27	-	-	CASSPGGPNEKLFF	TGTGCCAGCAGCCCGGGGGGCCCGAATGAAAAACTGTTTTTT
TRBJ1-2	TRBV7-2	-	few	CASSFGRVMNGYTF	TGTGCCAGCAGCTTCGGCAGGGTAATGAATGGCTACACCTTC